This TCR beta chain was identified in a study of CD8 T cells in Susac syndrome. Looking at the study overall: Patients with Susac syndrome were therapy-naive, treated with corticosteroids, or treated with intravenous immunoglobulin alone when blood was collected.

V shed 1 base and J shed 0 bases, with 5 bases lying between them. The CDR3 runs 14 residues. Looked up from germline, CDR1 is SGDLS and CDR2 is YYNGEE. Reverse transcription of roughly 0.5 to 1 ug RNA used random hexamers. immunoSEQ multiplex PCR amplified TCR beta CDR3 across 54 Vbeta, 13 Jbeta. TCRdb reprocessed the immunoSEQ multiplex PCR reads with MiXCR, giving one entry per CDR3 protein. The table has roughly 150,000 distinct CDR3 sequences, 95% seen once; the top ten hold roughly 0.2%. Negative isolation yielded CD4+ and CD8+ T cells, and FACS enriched TEMRA cells. Source material: CD8+ T cells from PBMCs. The chain carries TRBV9 and TRBJ1-3; D is uncertain. The sequence was obtained from a human donor with Susac syndrome. The CDR3 DNA is TGTGCCAGCAGCGTATGGAGCTCTGGAAACACCATATATTTT. Protein sequence: CASSVWSSGNTIYF.